This T cell receptor (beta chain) was found in a study of T cell responses to AZD1222 COVID-19 vaccine. On this clone: What it binds is unknown.

Overall study results and limits: Baseline serology detected seropositivity in only 6 or 7 AZD1222 recipients.

This CDR3 is 13 amino acids long. V shed 6 bases and J 1 base; nucleotides not matched to a gene: 2. Germline V gene data show CDR1 as ENHRY and CDR2 as SYGVKD. Using immunoSEQ multiplex PCR, the repertoire was profiled, and TCRdb retains in-frame clones only, with some absent. The sample comprises 90,000 to 150,000 clones, approximately 90% of which are singletons, and 3.5% rests with the top ten. Sequenced here: peripheral blood, sampled 28 days after the second AZD1222 dose. This TCR was recovered from an adult who received the AZD1222 COVID-19 vaccine. The chain uses TRBV10-3 and TRBJ2-5; 7 positions agree with TRBD1. The CDR3 spells CAIRQGPQETQYF. The CDR3 DNA is TGTGCCATCAGACAGGGGCCCCAAGAGACCCAGTACTTC.